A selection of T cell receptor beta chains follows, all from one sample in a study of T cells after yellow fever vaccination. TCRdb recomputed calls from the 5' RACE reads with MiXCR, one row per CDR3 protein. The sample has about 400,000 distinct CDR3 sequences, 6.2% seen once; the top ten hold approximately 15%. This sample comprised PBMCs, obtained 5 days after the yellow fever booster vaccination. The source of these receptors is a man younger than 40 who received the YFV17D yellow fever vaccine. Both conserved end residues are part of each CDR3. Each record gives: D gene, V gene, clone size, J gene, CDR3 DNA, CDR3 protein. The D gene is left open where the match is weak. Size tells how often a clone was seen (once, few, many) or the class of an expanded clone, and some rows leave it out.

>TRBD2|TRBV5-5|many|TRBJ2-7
TGTGCCAGCAGCTTGGCTCTAGCGGGTTACTCCTACGAGCAGTACTTC
CASSLALAGYSYEQYF
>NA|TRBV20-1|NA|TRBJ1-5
TGCAGTGCCCTGGGTGGGGGCAATCAGCCCCAGCATTTT
CSALGGGNQPQHF
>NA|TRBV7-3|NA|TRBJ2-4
TGTGCCAGCAGCTTAAAGGAGGGAAGGAACATTCAGTACTTC
CASSLKEGRNIQYF
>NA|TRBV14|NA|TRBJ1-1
TGTGCCAGCAGCCATCAATGGAATGAAGCTTTCTTT
CASSHQWNEAFF
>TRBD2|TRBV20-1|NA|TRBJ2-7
TGCAGTGCTAGTCTCCGGCAGCGGGAGGGCCAGTACGAGCAGTACTTC
CSASLRQREGQYEQYF
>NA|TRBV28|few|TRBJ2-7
TGTGCCTCCCACCGGGCGTCCGAGCAGTACTTC
CASHRASEQYF
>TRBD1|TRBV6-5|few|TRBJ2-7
TGTGCCAGCAGTTACGACAGGGGTCCCTACGAGCAGTACTTC
CASSYDRGPYEQYF
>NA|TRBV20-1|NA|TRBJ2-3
TGCAGTGCTAGCAGCGTGCGGGCCAGCACAGATACGCAGTATTTT
CSASSVRASTDTQYF
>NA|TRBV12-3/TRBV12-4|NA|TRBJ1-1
TGTGCCAGCTTAGACGCACGTAGAGACACTGAAGCTTTCTTT
CASLDARRDTEAFF
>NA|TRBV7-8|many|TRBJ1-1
TGTGCCAGCAGTTTCAACAGGGCGAACACTGAAGCTTTCTTT
CASSFNRANTEAFF
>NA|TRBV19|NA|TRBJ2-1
TGTGCCAGTAGAACGAGACCCAATGAGCAGTTCTTC
CASRTRPNEQFF
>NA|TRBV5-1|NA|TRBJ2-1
TGCGCCAGCAGCTGGGGGGACAACTACAATGAGCAGTTCTTC
CASSWGDNYNEQFF
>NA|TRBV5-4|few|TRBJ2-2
TGTGCCAGCAGCTTGAGTTCCGGGAACGGGGAGCTGTTTTTT
CASSLSSGNGELFF
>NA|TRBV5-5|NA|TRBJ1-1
TGTGCCAGCAGCTTCAGGGGAGGGGACACTGAAGCTTTCTTT
CASSFRGGDTEAFF
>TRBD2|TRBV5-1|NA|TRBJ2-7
TGCGCCAGTACTAAAAGCGGGAGCTCCTACGAGCAGTACTTC
CASTKSGSSYEQYF
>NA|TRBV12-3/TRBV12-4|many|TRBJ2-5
TGTGCCAGCAGTTTGGGCAGGGTGTGGGGAGAGACCCAGTACTTC
CASSLGRVWGETQYF
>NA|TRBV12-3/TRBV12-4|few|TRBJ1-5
TGTGCCTCAAGCCGGGGGCCCTCACAGCCCCAGCATTTT
CASSRGPSQPQHF
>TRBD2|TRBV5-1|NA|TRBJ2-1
TGCGCCAGCAGCTTCAGCGGGAGGGCCTATGAGCAGTTCTTC
CASSFSGRAYEQFF
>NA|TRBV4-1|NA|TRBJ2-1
TGCGCCAGCAGCCAGCCGCCGGTACTAGCATCAAATGAGCAGTTCTTC
CASSQPPVLASNEQFF
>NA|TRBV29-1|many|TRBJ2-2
TGCAGCGTGACGGACGTGGTCGGGGAGCTGTTTTTT
CSVTDVVGELFF
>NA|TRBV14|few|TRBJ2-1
TGTGCCAGCAGCCAAGGGATAGGGGGGACCAATGAGCAGTTCTTC
CASSQGIGGTNEQFF
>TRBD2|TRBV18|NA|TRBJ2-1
TGTGCCAGCTCACCAACTAGCGGGAGGGGGTCCTACAATGAGCAGTTCTTC
CASSPTSGRGSYNEQFF
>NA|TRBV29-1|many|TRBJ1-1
TGCAGCGGGGACAAGGGCCGGAATAGTGAAGCTTTCTTT
CSGDKGRNSEAFF
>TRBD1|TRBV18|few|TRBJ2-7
TGTGCCAGCTCACCGGGACAGGGATCGGCGGGAGAGCAGTACTTC
CASSPGQGSAGEQYF
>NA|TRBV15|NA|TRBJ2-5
TGTGCCACCAGCCCTCAAGGGGGATTGGCAGAGACCCAGTACTTC
CATSPQGGLAETQYF
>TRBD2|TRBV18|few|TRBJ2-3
TGTGCCAGCTCACCAGCGGCGGGAGGTGGAGATACGCAGTATTTT
CASSPAAGGGDTQYF
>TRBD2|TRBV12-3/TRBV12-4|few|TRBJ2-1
TGTGCCAGCAGATCCAAAGCGGGAGGGCCCATCAATGAGCAGTTCTTC
CASRSKAGGPINEQFF
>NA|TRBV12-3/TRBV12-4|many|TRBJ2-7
TGTGCCAGCAGTGCTCGCCACGAGCAGTACTTC
CASSARHEQYF
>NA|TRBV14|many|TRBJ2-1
TGTGCCAGCAGCCCCCGGGCAGGGCTGCTGGGCAATGAGCAGTTCTTC
CASSPRAGLLGNEQFF
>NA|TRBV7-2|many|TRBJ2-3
TGTGCCAGCAGCCCGCAGGGCGTCGGGAGTGCAGATACGCAGTATTTT
CASSPQGVGSADTQYF
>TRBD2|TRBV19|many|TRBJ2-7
TGTGCCAGTAGCGAAGGACTAGGCTACGAGCAGTACTTC
CASSEGLGYEQYF
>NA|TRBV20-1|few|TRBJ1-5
TGCAGTGCTAGAGATTCTTCCGACAATCAGCCCCAGCATTTT
CSARDSSDNQPQHF
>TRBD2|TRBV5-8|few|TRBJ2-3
TGTGCCAGCAGCTTGCGGGAGGGCCATCCAGATACGCAGTATTTT
CASSLREGHPDTQYF
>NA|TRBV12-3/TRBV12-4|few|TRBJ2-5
TGTGCCAGCAGTTTCGGTTCGGAGACCCAGTACTTC
CASSFGSETQYF
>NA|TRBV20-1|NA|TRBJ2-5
TGCAGTGCTAGTTTTCCAGGGGCGCAGACCCAGTACTTC
CSASFPGAQTQYF
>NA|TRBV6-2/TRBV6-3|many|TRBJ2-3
TGTGCCAGCAACCAACCGAGGGGATCAGATACGCAGTATTTT
CASNQPRGSDTQYF
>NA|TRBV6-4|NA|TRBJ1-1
TGTGCCAGCAGCGTACCACAAGCTTTCTTT
CASSVPQAFF
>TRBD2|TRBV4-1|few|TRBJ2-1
TGCGCCAGCAGCCAAGATTTAGTAGGACTAGCGGGCCGGGGGGGGATGCCCTACAATGAGCAGTTCTTC
CASSQDLVGLAGRGGMPYNEQFF
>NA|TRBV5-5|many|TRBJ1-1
TGTGCCAGCAGCCCCGACCAGGCGGGGGCTTTCTTT
CASSPDQAGAFF
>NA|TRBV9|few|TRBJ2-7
TGTGCCAGCAGCGTAGGGACAGCATCTTCCTACGAGCAGTACTTC
CASSVGTASSYEQYF
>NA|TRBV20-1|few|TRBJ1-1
TGCAGTGCTAGAGGGGATCGTAGGAACACTGAAGCTTTCTTT
CSARGDRRNTEAFF
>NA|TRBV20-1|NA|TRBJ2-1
TGCAGTGCTCCGAGTACCGGGGCGATCTCCTACAATGAGCAGTTCTTC
CSAPSTGAISYNEQFF
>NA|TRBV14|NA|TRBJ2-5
TGTGCCAGCAGCCAAGAAATGGAGACCCAGTACTTC
CASSQEMETQYF
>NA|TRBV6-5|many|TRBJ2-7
TGTGCCAGCAGTTACTCGGGGGTTGTAGAGGAGCAGTACTTC
CASSYSGVVEEQYF
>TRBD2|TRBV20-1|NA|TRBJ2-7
TGCAGTGCTAGGTTGAGCGGGAGGACAAACGAGCAGTACTTC
CSARLSGRTNEQYF
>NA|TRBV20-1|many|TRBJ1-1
TGCAGTGCACCTATCTGGGGCAGGGGGAACACTGAAGCTTTCTTT
CSAPIWGRGNTEAFF
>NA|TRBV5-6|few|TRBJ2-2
TGTGCCAGCAGCTCGCTAGGACTAACGAACACCGGGGAGCTGTTTTTT
CASSSLGLTNTGELFF
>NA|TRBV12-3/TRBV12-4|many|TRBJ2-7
TGTGCCTCTTCGGAGGGGCAGTCTTACGAGCAGTACTTC
CASSEGQSYEQYF
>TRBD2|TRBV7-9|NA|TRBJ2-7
TGTGCCAGCAGCTTAGAGCAAGCGGGAGGCCCTACTACGAGGCAGTACTTC
CASSLEQAGGPTTRQYF
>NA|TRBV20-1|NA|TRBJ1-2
TGCAGTGCTAAGTGGGGGGAAGGGGATGGCTACACCTTC
CSAKWGEGDGYTF
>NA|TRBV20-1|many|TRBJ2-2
TGCAGTGCTAGAGATCGTCAGGGGATAGGGGAGCTGTTTTTT
CSARDRQGIGELFF
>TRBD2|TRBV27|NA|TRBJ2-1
TGTGCCAGCACCCCGGGACTAGGGGGATGGGGGCAGTTCTTC
CASTPGLGGWGQFF
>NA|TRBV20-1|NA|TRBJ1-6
TGCAGTGCTAGAGCAGGGATCTATAATTCACCCCTCCACTTT
CSARAGIYNSPLHF
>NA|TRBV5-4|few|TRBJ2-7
TGTGCCAGCAGCGTGATAAACGGCTTGTTTGACGAGCAGTACTTC
CASSVINGLFDEQYF
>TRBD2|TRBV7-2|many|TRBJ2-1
TGTGCCAGCAGTAGGGACTATCATGAGCAGTTCTTC
CASSRDYHEQFF
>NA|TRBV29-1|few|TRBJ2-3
TGCAGCGTTGAATCGGAATCCGCAGATACGCAGTATTTT
CSVESESADTQYF
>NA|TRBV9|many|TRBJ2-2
TGTGCCAGCAGCCGCGCGTCCGGGGAGCTGTTTTTT
CASSRASGELFF